This T cell receptor (beta chain) was recorded in a study of cytomegalovirus exposure and HLA in healthy donors. Study-wide results and limits: Investigators reported some 150 TCR beta chains as tied to cytomegalovirus. Later on, an analysis found that several of the most significant clusters appeared to be linked to common viral pathogens, which included parvovirus B19. Confirmation was obtained in vitro that a few CMV-associated chains are specific for CMV antigens. Reports showed the classifier diagnosing cytomegalovirus status with high specificity and sensitivity.

For this clone: Its cognate antigen is unknown.

PCR involved 60 Vbeta and 13 Jbeta primers. The data were produced by immunoSEQ multiplex PCR, yet TCRdb's version contains in-frame clones alone and is incomplete. The table has 65,000 or so clones, 60% to 85% seen once. This TCR was recovered from a woman aged 40 to 50 in good health and CMV-seropositive. The sequenced sample consisted of PBMCs.

CDR3 amino acids: CASSNSYSGANVLTF. The DNA for the CDR3 is TGTGCCAGCAGCAACAGTTACTCCGGGGCCAACGTCCTGACTTTC. This chain connects TRBV11-3 to TRBJ2-6; the D is unclear. The V gene's germline CDR1 is SGHNT and CDR2 YENEEA. The CDR3 sequence is 15 residues long. Trimming took off 5 bases at V and 4 bases at J, with 12 bases between the two ends.